This TCR beta chain comes out of a study of OX40 agonist ivuxolimab in advanced cancers. The germline gives CDR1 KGHSH, CDR2 LQKENI. V shed 0 bases and J shed 0 bases, with 12 bases lying between them. This CDR3 spans 17 amino acids. Clones were sequenced by immunoSEQ multiplex PCR, and TCRdb holds only the in-frame ones, with some missing. The sample contains 65,000 to 100,000 clones, around 91% of which appear only once. The source material was CD4+ or CD8+ T cells sorted from blood, sampled in a trial of the OX40 agonist ivuxolimab. The receptor comes from an adult with an advanced solid tumor such as melanoma, head and neck, liver or kidney cancer. This chain connects TRBV18 to TRBJ2-1, with D possibly matching TRBD1 (5 bases). The CDR3 sequence: CASSPPVGLFSYNEQFF. The CDR3 nucleotides read TGTGCCAGCTCACCACCCGTGGGGCTCTTCTCCTACAATGAGCAGTTCTTC.